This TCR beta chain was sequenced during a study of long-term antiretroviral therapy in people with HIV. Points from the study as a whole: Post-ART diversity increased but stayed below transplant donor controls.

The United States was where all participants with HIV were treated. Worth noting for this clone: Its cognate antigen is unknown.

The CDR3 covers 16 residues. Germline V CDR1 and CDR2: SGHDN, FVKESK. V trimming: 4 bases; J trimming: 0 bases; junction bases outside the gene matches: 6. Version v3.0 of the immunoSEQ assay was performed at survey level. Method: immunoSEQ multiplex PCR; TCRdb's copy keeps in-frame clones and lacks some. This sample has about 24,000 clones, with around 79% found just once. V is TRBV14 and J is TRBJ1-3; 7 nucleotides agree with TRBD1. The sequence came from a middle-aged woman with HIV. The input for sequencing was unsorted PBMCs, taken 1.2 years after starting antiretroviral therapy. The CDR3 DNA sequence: TGTGCCAGCAGCCGAGGACAGGCCTTCTCTGGAAACACCATATATTTT. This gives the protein CASSRGQAFSGNTIYF.